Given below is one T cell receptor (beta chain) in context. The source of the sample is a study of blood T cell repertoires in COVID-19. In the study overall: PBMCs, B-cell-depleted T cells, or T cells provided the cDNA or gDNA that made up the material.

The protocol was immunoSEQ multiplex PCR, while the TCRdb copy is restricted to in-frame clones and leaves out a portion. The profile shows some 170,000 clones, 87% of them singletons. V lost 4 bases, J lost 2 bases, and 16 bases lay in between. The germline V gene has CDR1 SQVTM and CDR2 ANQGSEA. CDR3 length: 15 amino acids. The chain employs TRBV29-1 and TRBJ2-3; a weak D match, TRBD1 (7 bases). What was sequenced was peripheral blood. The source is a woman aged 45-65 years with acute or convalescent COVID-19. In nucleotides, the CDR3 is TGCAGCGTTGCGGCGGGGACAGCGACCACAGATACGCAGTATTTT. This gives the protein CSVAAGTATTDTQYF.